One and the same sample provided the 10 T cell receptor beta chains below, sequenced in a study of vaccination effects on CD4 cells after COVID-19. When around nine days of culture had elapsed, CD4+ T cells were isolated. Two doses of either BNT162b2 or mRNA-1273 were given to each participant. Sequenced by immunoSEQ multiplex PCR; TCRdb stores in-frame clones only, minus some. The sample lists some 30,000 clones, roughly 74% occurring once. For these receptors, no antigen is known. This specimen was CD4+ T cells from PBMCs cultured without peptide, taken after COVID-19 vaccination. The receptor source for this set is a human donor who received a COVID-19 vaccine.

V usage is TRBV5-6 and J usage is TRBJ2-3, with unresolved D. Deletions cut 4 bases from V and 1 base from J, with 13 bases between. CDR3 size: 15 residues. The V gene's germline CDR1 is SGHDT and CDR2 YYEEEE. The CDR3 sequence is CASSLGTLGTDTQYF. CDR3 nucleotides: TGTGCCAGCAGCCTCGGCACGTTGGGCACAGATACGCAGTATTTT.

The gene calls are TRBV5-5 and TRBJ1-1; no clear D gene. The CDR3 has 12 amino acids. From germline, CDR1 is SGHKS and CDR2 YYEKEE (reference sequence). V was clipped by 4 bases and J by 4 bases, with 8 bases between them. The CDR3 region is CASSTLGTEAFF. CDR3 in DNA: TGTGCCAGCAGCACCCTGGGCACTGAAGCTTTCTTT.

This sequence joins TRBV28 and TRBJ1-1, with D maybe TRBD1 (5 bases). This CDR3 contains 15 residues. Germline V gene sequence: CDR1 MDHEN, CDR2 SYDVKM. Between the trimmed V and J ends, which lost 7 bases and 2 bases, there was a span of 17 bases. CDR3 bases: TGTGCCAGCACCCCACAGCCCCAGGGAAACACTGAAGCTTTCTTT. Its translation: CASTPQPQGNTEAFF.

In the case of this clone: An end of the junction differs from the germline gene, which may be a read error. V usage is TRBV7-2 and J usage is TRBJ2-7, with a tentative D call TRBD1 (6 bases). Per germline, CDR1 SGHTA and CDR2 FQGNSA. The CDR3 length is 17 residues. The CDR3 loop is CASSLNPVGTPSHEQYF. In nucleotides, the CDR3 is TGTGCCAGCAGCCTAAACCCTGTGGGGACACCCTCCCACGAGCAGTACTTC.

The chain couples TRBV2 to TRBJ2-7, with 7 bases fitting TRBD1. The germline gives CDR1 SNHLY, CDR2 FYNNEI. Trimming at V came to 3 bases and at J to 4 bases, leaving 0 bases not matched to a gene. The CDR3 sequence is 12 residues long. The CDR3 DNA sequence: TGTGCCAGCAGTGAGGGACAGTACGAGCAGTACTTC. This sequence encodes CASSEGQYEQYF.

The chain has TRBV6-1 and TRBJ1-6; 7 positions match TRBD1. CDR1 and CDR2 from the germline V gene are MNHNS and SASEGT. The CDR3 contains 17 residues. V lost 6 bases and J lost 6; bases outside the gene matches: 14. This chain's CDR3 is CASRETGVFLGNSPLHF. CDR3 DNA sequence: TGTGCCAGCAGAGAAACAGGGGTTTTTTTAGGTAATTCACCCCTCCACTTT.

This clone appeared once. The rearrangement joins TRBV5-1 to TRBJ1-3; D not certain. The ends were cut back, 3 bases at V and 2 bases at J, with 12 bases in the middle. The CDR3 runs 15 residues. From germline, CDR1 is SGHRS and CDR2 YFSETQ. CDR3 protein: CASSSPGETGNTIYF. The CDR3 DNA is TGCGCCAGCAGCTCCCCTGGCGAGACTGGAAACACCATATATTTT.

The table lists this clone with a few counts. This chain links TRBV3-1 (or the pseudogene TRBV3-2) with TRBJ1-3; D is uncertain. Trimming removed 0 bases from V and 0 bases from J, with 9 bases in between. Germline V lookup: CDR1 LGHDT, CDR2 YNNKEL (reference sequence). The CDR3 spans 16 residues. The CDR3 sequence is CASSQESTISGNTIYF. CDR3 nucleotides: TGTGCCAGCAGCCAAGAGTCCACCATCTCTGGAAACACCATATATTTT.

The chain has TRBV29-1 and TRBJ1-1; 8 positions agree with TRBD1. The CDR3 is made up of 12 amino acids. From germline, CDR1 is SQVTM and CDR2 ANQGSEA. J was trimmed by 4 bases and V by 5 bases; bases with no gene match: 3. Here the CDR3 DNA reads TGCAGCGTTACCGACAGGGGCACTGAAGCTTTCTTT. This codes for CSVTDRGTEAFF. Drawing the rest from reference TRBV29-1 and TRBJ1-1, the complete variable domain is SAVISQKPSRDICQRGTSLTIQCQVDSQVTMMFWYRQQPGQSLTLIATANQGSEATYESGFVIDKFPISRPNLTFSTLTVSNMSPEDSSIYLCSVTDRGTEAFFGQGTRLTVV.

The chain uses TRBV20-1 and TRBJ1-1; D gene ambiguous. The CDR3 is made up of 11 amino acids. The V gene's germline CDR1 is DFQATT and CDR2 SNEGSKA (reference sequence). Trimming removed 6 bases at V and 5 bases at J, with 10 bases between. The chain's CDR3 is CSATPMTEAFF. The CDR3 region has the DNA TGCAGTGCCACACCCATGACTGAAGCTTTCTTT.